The clone carrying this T cell receptor beta chain was detected a few times. Its antigen is unidentified. This specimen belongs to a study of T-cell memory formation after mild COVID-19. Overall study findings and caveats: The CD4+ clones that contracted clustered mainly within CM and EM, and the CD8+ clones concentrated in EMRA. Whether day 37 second-wave clones are SARS-CoV-2-specific was not confirmed.

This CDR3 is built from 17 residues. Germline trimming cut 4 bases from V and 3 bases from J; bases unmatched to any gene: 11. Germline V gene sequence: CDR1 SGHKS, CDR2 YYEKEE (reference sequence). UMIs and sample barcodes were carried by the TCR alpha and TCR beta cDNA libraries that 5'RACE produced using constant-segment primers. TCRdb re-derived calls from the 5' RACE reads in MiXCR, one entry per CDR3 protein. The sample holds 150,000 or so distinct CDR3 sequences, about 14% seen once. This chain joins TRBV5-5 and TRBJ1-4, with TRBD1 matching over 8 bases. The sequenced sample consisted of PBMCs or a T cell subset sorted from them (not recorded which). The sequence was obtained from an adult woman who had mild COVID-19 (a few samples of this study predate the infection). Cell type and time point are not known. The CDR3 reads CASSGSSGGWANEKLFF. The CDR3 DNA sequence: TGTGCCAGCAGCGGGAGTTCAGGGGGCTGGGCTAATGAAAAACTGTTTTTT.